This T cell receptor (beta chain) is drawn from a study of cytomegalovirus exposure and HLA in healthy donors. Study-wide results and caveats: In a later analysis, a missense DCLRE1C variant was linked to TCR beta V- and J-gene trimming. Cytomegalovirus status, reportedly, was diagnosed with high specificity and sensitivity by the classifier. HLA alleles were associated with fewer than 20,000 TCR beta sequences in a later analysis at 0.05 false discovery rate.

The PCR used 60 Vbeta and 13 Jbeta primers. Some clones are missing from TCRdb's copy, which holds only in-frame ones; the method was immunoSEQ multiplex PCR. The sample has just under 250,000 clones, around 76% seen once. Concerning this clone itself: Its antigen is unknown.

Trimming took off 2 bases at V and 6 bases at J, with 11 bases between the two ends. CDR1 and CDR2 from the germline V gene are SGHTA and FQGNSA. The CDR3 covers 14 residues. Specimen: PBMCs. The chain is built from TRBV7-2 and TRBJ1-5; D perhaps matches TRBD1 (6 bases). This TCR derives from a middle-aged woman in good health and CMV-seropositive. In DNA form, the CDR3 reads TGTGCCAGCAGCTTAAGCAGGGGTACTCAGCCCCAGCATTTT. This gives the protein CASSLSRGTQPQHF.